The 5 T cell receptor beta chains in this list originate from one sample, sequenced in a study. TCRdb reprocessed the RT-PCR reads with MiXCR, giving one entry per CDR3 protein. The table has 650,000 to 800,000 distinct CDR3 sequences, over 12% seen once. Sequencing used memory CD4+ T cells from blood. These receptors all stem from a female donor in good health, serving as a healthy control.

This clonotype was observed a handful of times. The V gene is TRBV27, the J gene TRBJ1-5; D ambiguous. V was trimmed by 3 bases and J by 4 bases, leaving 13 bases between them. The CDR3 runs to 15 residues. CDR1 and CDR2 from the germline V gene are MNHEY and SMNVEV (reference sequence). CDR3 DNA sequence: TGTGCCAGCAGTTTTAACGGTCTCCTAAATCAGCCCCAGCATTTT. Protein sequence: CASSFNGLLNQPQHF.

This clonotype occurred once. This chain links TRBV24-1 with TRBJ2-1; 13 bases line up with TRBD2. The trim removed 2 bases at V and 4 bases at J, leaving 1 base unmatched. CDR3 length: 16 amino acids. Looked up from germline, CDR1 is KGHDR and CDR2 is SFDVKD. The CDR3, as DNA: TGTGCCACCAGTGATTCACTAGCGGGAGGGTACAATGAGCAGTTCTTC. Residues: CATSDSLAGGYNEQFF.

The chain uses TRBV29-1 and TRBJ1-1, with D unclear. This CDR3 is 12 amino acids long. V was shortened by 4 bases and J by 3 bases, with 9 bases between the two germline ends. The V gene's germline CDR1 is SQVTM and CDR2 ANQGSEA. This CDR3 reads CSVAGSHTEAFF. The CDR3 DNA follows: TGCAGCGTTGCCGGGAGTCACACTGAAGCTTTCTTT.

The sample holds a few counts of this clonotype. This sequence joins TRBV7-9 and TRBJ1-4; D call uncertain. The V and J ends lost 7 bases and 6 bases respectively, with 12 bases between them. The CDR3 is made up of 13 amino acids. The germline CDR1 and CDR2 sequences are SEHNR and FQNEAQ (reference sequence). CDR3 nucleotides: TGTGCCAGCACCCCATCAGGTCATGAAAAACTGTTTTTT. This translates into CASTPSGHEKLFF.

This clonotype was detected only a few times. The chain combines TRBV20-1 with TRBJ2-1, with a possible D match to TRBD1 (5 bases). V lost 6 bases to trimming and J lost 9 bases, with 18 bases between them. Germline V gives CDR1 DFQATT, CDR2 SNEGSKA (reference sequence). The CDR3 contains 13 residues. CDR3 DNA sequence: TGCAGTGCCAGTGGGGCCCTCGGCTTTGAGCAGTTCTTC. This translates into CSASGALGFEQFF.